The 7 T cell receptor beta chains in this list originate from one sample, sequenced in a study of CD8+CD57+ T cells in acquired aplastic anemia. Genomic DNA templated the TCR beta VDJ and CDR3 profiling. TCRdb fed the reads into MiXCR, producing one record per CDR3 protein. The sample shows hundreds of thousands of distinct CDR3 sequences, 55% to 75% of them seen only once. The sequenced sample consisted of sorted CD4+, CD8+, or CD8+CD57+ T cells (not recorded which) from PBMCs. All receptors derive from a human donor in good health, serving as a control.

Turning to this clonotype: At one boundary the junction diverges from the germline segment, which might be a read error. This rearrangement joins TRBV7-3 to TRBJ1-6; D may be TRBD1 (6 bases). Germline CDR1 and CDR2: SGHTA and FQGTGA. CDR3 length: 17 amino acids. The CDR3 region is CASSLASGGTDGSPLHF. CDR3 in DNA: TGCGCCAGCAGCTTGGCTTCCGGGGGCACGGATGGTTCACCCCTCCACTTT.

This clonotype occurred a few times. This rearrangement joins TRBV19 to TRBJ2-1; 10 nucleotides match TRBD2. The germline gives CDR1 LNHDA, CDR2 SQIVND (reference sequence). This CDR3 is 12 amino acids long. Here the CDR3 reads CASGRGYNEQFF. DNA for the CDR3: TGTGCAAGCGGGAGGGGGTACAATGAGCAGTTCTTC.

To note about this clonotype: This CDR3 is missing its conserved last phenylalanine or tryptophan, likely due to a read error. The limits of the CDR3 on the DNA are not certain, so only TCRdb's listed CDR3 is given. The rearrangement uses TRBV7-2 and TRBJ2-1; TRBD2, the table's D call, was not compared with the DNA. The length of the CDR3 is 13 amino acids, counting both ends. Germline lookup yields CDR1 SGHTA and CDR2 FQGNSA. The CDR3 spells CASSAGASLKETQ.

V usage is TRBV7-8 and J usage is TRBJ1-1; tentative D call: TRBD1 (6 bases). Trimming removed 3 bases from V and 3 bases from J, with 11 bases in between. The V gene's germline CDR1 is SGHVS and CDR2 FQNEAQ. The CDR3 loop spans 14 amino acids. The CDR3 here is CASSFQGRDTEAFF. DNA of the CDR3: TGTGCCAGCAGCTTTCAGGGGAGGGACACTGAAGCTTTCTTT.

The chain links TRBV7-9 to TRBJ2-1, with no clear D. The length of the CDR3 is 15 residues. V lost 5 bases, J lost 16 bases, and 27 bases lay in between. Germline CDR1 SEHNR, CDR2 FQNEAQ (reference sequence). CDR3 nucleotides: TGTGCCAGCAGCCTCGAGATCTCTGGAAACACCAAATATTTCTTC. Translating gives CASSLEISGNTKYFF.

This sequence joins TRBV19 and TRBJ2-7, with a tentative D call TRBD1 (5 bases). Trimming cost V 3 bases and J 7 bases, with 13 bases left between them. Germline-derived CDR1 and CDR2 are LNHDA and SQIVND (reference sequence). The CDR3 covers 13 residues. CDR3 coding DNA: TGTGCCAGTAGTATTCTCGACAGTAGTGAGCAGTACTTC. Protein product: CASSILDSSEQYF. Together with reference TRBV19 and TRBJ2-7, the CDR3 gives the full variable domain: DGGITQSPKYLFRKEGQNVTLSCEQNLNHDAMYWYRQDPGQGLRLIYYSQIVNDFQKGDIAEGYSVSREKKESFPLTVTSAQKNPTAFYLCASSILDSSEQYFGPGTRLTVT.

The chain is built from TRBV29-1 and TRBJ1-3; no reliable D call. This CDR3 has 12 amino acids. The V end was cut by 1 base, the J end by 4 bases, with 5 bases between. Germline values: CDR1 SQVTM, CDR2 ANQGSEA. CDR3 residues: CSVEGRGNTIYF. In DNA form, the CDR3 reads TGCAGCGTTGAAGGCAGGGGAAACACCATATATTTT.